A selection of T cell receptor beta chains follows, all from one sample in a study of cytomegalovirus exposure and HLA in healthy donors. Clones were read by immunoSEQ multiplex PCR, and TCRdb kept only the in-frame ones, dropping some. The repertoire consists of roughly 250,000 clones, with 75% to 90% occurring once and the leading ten covering 1.2%. What was sequenced was PBMCs. These TCRs come from a woman aged 25-40 years in good health and CMV-seropositive. Each CDR3 is given with its conserved first and last residue. D genes are given only for firm matches. Not every row has a clone size; where given, it reads once, few, many or a size class.

D,size,J,V,CDR3,DNA
NA,NA,TRBJ2-1,TRBV21-1,CASNPPVFGRYNEQFF,TGTGCCAGCAACCCTCCTGTTTTCGGGAGGTACAATGAGCAGTTCTTC
NA,NA,TRBJ2-1,TRBV20-1,CSPRRATGQFF,TGCAGTCCCCGGAGGGCGACGGGGCAGTTCTTC
TRBD1,few,TRBJ2-7,TRBV27,CASSPGTGPSEQYF,TGTGCCAGCAGTCCAGGGACAGGCCCCTCCGAGCAGTACTTC
TRBD2,NA,TRBJ2-1,TRBV4-2,CASSQDMGGRAYNEQFF,TGTGCCAGCAGCCAAGATATGGGCGGGAGGGCCTACAATGAGCAGTTCTTC
NA,NA,TRBJ2-5,TRBV6-5,CASSYTGVETQYF,TGTGCCAGCAGTTATACGGGAGTGGAGACCCAGTACTTC
NA,NA,TRBJ1-3,TRBV2,CASSEDFTDSGNTIYF,TGTGCCAGCAGTGAGGATTTCACAGACTCTGGAAACACCATATATTTT
TRBD1,NA,TRBJ1-1,TRBV19,CASTNRGNTEAFF,TGTGCCAGTACAAACAGGGGGAACACTGAAGCTTTCTTT
NA,NA,TRBJ2-6,TRBV15,CATSRDPGVSGANVLTF,TGTGCCACCAGCAGAGATCCGGGGGTCTCTGGGGCCAACGTCCTGACTTTC
TRBD1,few,TRBJ2-7,TRBV9,CASSATGTANEQYF,TGTGCCAGCAGCGCGACCGGGACAGCGAACGAGCAGTACTTC
NA,NA,TRBJ2-7,TRBV10-2,CASSVVGVTYEQYF,TGCGCCAGCAGTGTTGTGGGAGTCACTTACGAGCAGTACTTC
TRBD1,NA,TRBJ1-2,TRBV27,CASSLSRGSGYGYTF,TGTGCCAGCAGTTTGTCCAGGGGGTCTGGCTATGGCTACACCTTC
NA,once,TRBJ2-2,TRBV5-1,CASSLATQNTGELFF,TGCGCCAGCAGCTTGGCCACTCAGAACACCGGGGAGCTGTTTTTT
TRBD2,NA,TRBJ2-7,TRBV19,CASSPAGAYEQYF,TGTGCCAGTAGCCCAGCGGGAGCCTACGAGCAGTACTTC
TRBD1,NA,TRBJ2-7,TRBV19,CASSRTGTGRLEQYF,TGTGCCAGTAGTAGAACCGGGACAGGGCGCCTCGAGCAGTACTTC
NA,NA,TRBJ1-1,TRBV6-1,CASRRGGTEAFF,TGTGCCAGCAGACGGGGAGGCACTGAAGCTTTCTTT
TRBD2,NA,TRBJ2-1,TRBV2,CASVLAGGREQFF,TGTGCCAGCGTTCTAGCGGGAGGTCGTGAGCAGTTCTTC
TRBD1,NA,TRBJ1-1,TRBV9,CASSVGQGGTEAFF,TGTGCCAGCAGCGTTGGACAGGGAGGGACTGAAGCTTTCTTT
TRBD1,NA,TRBJ2-1,TRBV13,CASSLGRGWGTGDNEQFF,TGTGCCAGCAGCTTAGGCCGGGGGTGGGGGACAGGGGACAATGAGCAGTTCTTC
TRBD2,few,TRBJ2-2,TRBV5-1,CASRGNLAGDPGELFF,TGCGCCAGCAGAGGGAACCTAGCGGGAGACCCCGGGGAGCTGTTTTTT
NA,NA,TRBJ1-1,TRBV10-2,CASSDDRKFGTEAFF,TGCGCCAGCAGTGATGACAGGAAATTTGGGACTGAAGCTTTCTTT
TRBD2,once,TRBJ2-1,TRBV7-3,CASSLTLSSGRSSYNEQFF,TGTGCCAGCAGCTTAACGCTTTCTAGCGGACGAAGCTCCTACAATGAGCAGTTCTTC
NA,NA,TRBJ2-7,TRBV7-9,CASSGGQDTSYEQYF,TGTGCCAGCAGCGGAGGGCAGGACACATCCTACGAGCAGTACTTC
TRBD2,NA,TRBJ2-5,TRBV30,CAWTPGLDRETQYF,TGTGCCTGGACCCCGGGACTAGATCGCGAGACCCAGTACTTC
NA,NA,TRBJ2-5,TRBV20-1,CSALLAETQYF,TGCAGTGCCCTCCTAGCGGAGACCCAGTACTTC
NA,NA,TRBJ2-5,TRBV15,CATSSTSNQETQYF,TGTGCCACCAGCAGTACTAGCAACCAAGAGACCCAGTACTTC
TRBD2,NA,TRBJ2-3,TRBV13,CASSLRRAGGMTDTQYF,TGTGCCAGCAGCTTAAGGCGGGCGGGAGGTATGACAGATACGCAGTATTTT